This T cell receptor (beta chain) was retrieved from a study of blood T cell repertoires in COVID-19. Clones were read by immunoSEQ multiplex PCR, and TCRdb kept only the in-frame ones, dropping some. The sample contains roughly 250,000 clones, approximately 79% of which appear only once. V was pared by 4 bases and J by 7 bases, with 22 bases of the junction left unmatched. The CDR3 loop spans 19 amino acids. Germline-derived CDR1 and CDR2 are ENHRY and SYGVKD. Material for sequencing was peripheral blood. The receptor was isolated from an elderly woman with active or convalescent COVID-19. This chain joins TRBV10-3 and TRBJ2-1; 7 bases fit TRBD2. For the CDR3, the DNA is TGTGCCATCAGTGTTCAGGCTAGCGGCACCCCGAGTTTTATGAATGAGCAGTTCTTC. Encoded protein: CAISVQASGTPSFMNEQFF.